Only a few counts were recorded for the clone carrying this T cell receptor (beta chain). Its specificity is not known. Germline values: CDR1 LNHDA, CDR2 SQIVND (reference sequence). Between the trimmed V and J ends, which lost 9 bases and 2 bases, there was a span of 18 bases. This CDR3 region has 15 residues. The sample comes from a study of blood T cells in healthy people across ages. Alongside a J-beta primer mix, a sample-barcoded 5' primer served in a second PCR lasting roughly 6 to 11 cycles. Each cDNA molecule was tagged by a template-switch adaptor that had 12 random nucleotides. Via MiXCR, TCRdb re-called the 5' RACE reads, giving one row per CDR3 protein. The sample holds over 950,000 distinct CDR3 sequences; more than 30% are singletons and the top ten take about an eighth. Study-level results: There was a strong correlation between TCR beta diversity and naive T cell percentage. Whereas aged donors had fewer naive CD4+ cells, long-lived donors had more of them and higher diversity.

Sequencing was carried out using blood. This TCR was sampled from a man younger than 35 in good health. J is TRBJ2-3 and V is TRBV19; no clear D gene. The CDR3 here is CASRPDTNPTDTQYF. The CDR3 region has the DNA TGTGCCAGCCGCCCCGACACTAACCCCACAGATACGCAGTATTTT.